The 21 T cell receptor beta chains below were found in one sample sequenced in a study of blood T cell repertoires in COVID-19. Sequencing was performed with immunoSEQ multiplex PCR; in TCRdb, only in-frame clones are kept and a portion is missing. The table shows 75,000 to 90,000 clones, with roughly 83% occurring only once. Sequencing was performed on peripheral blood. The receptor set was obtained from a human donor in a cohort sampled during active COVID-19.

This clone appeared once. The rearrangement joins TRBV7-2 to TRBJ2-2; 7 positions match TRBD2. The germline CDR1 and CDR2 sequences are SGHTA and FQGNSA. The CDR3 sequence is 14 residues long. V lost 0 bases to trimming and J lost 5 bases; unmatched junction nucleotides: 0. The CDR3 loop is CASSLARGTGELFF. Here the CDR3 DNA reads TGTGCCAGCAGCTTAGCGCGGGGGACCGGGGAGCTGTTTTTT.

V gene TRBV2 combines with J gene TRBJ2-5, with 7 positions matching TRBD1. Trimming at V came to 11 bases and at J to 5 bases, leaving 14 bases not matched to a gene. The CDR3 loop spans 14 amino acids. Germline V gene sequence: CDR1 SNHLY, CDR2 FYNNEI. DNA of the CDR3: TGTGCCGGGGCTTCTCGAGGGGGCCGCGAGACCCAGTACTTC. It yields the protein CAGASRGGRETQYF.

V is TRBV5-6 and J is TRBJ1-2; tentative D call: TRBD1 (5 bases). Germline CDR1 is SGHDT and CDR2 is YYEEEE. Trimming pared 2 bases from V and 8 bases from J, leaving 19 bases between. The CDR3 consists of 15 residues. CDR3 bases: TGTGCCAGCAGCTTTGACAGCGTTCCCCACTGGGGCTACACCTTC. Protein sequence: CASSFDSVPHWGYTF.

The J gene is TRBJ2-1, the V gene TRBV6-1, with a weak D call TRBD2 (5 bases). V was pared by 3 bases and J by 12 bases, with 9 bases between. Germline lookup yields CDR1 MNHNS and CDR2 SASEGT. The CDR3 is 11 residues long. CDR3 protein: CASSEVGGQFF. In DNA, the CDR3 is TGTGCCAGCAGTGAGGTTGGAGGGCAGTTCTTC.

The chain links TRBV11-2 to TRBJ2-5; 9 bases fit TRBD1. Losses at the gene ends were 4 bases for V and 0 bases for J; bases not matched to a gene: 9. The CDR3 has 17 amino acids. Germline lookup yields CDR1 SGHAT and CDR2 FQNNGV. CDR3 amino acids: CASSSQRGTGYQETQYF. DNA for the CDR3: TGTGCCAGCAGCTCGCAACGCGGGACAGGGTACCAAGAGACCCAGTACTTC. Looking up the rest from reference TRBV11-2 and TRBJ2-5 gives the full variable domain: EAGVAQSPRYKIIEKRQSVAFWCNPISGHATLYWYQQILGQGPKLLIQFQNNGVVDDSQLPKDRFSAERLKGVDSTLKIQPAKLEDSAVYLCASSSQRGTGYQETQYFGPGTRLLVL.

This clone was recorded a few times. V is TRBV28 and J is TRBJ1-5; 12 bases map to TRBD1. This CDR3 comprises 13 residues. Looked up from germline, CDR1 is MDHEN and CDR2 is SYDVKM. V gave up 11 bases and J gave up 5 bases; unmatched junction bases: 4. CDR3 DNA sequence: TGTGCCGGGGGGACAGGGGGCTATCAGCCCCAGCATTTT. Protein sequence: CAGGTGGYQPQHF.

The sample holds one count of this clone. The chain is built from TRBV29-1 and TRBJ2-1; 12 bases match TRBD2. The CDR3 contains 15 residues. Germline CDR1 reads SQVTM; CDR2 reads ANQGSEA. V trimming: 5 bases; J trimming: 1 base; junction bases outside the gene matches: 3. The CDR3 loop is CSVNGLAGSYNEQFF. DNA for the CDR3: TGCAGCGTTAACGGACTAGCGGGGTCCTACAATGAGCAGTTCTTC.

The chain recombines TRBV20-1 with TRBJ2-7, with TRBD1 matching over 8 bases. The germline CDR1 and CDR2 sequences are DFQATT and SNEGSKA (reference sequence). There are 14 residues in the CDR3. Trimming removed 6 bases from V and 1 base from J; junction bases left unmatched: 8. CDR3 coding DNA: TGCAGTGCAAGTACGGGACAGGCATCCTACGAGCAGTACTTC. It yields the protein CSASTGQASYEQYF.

This rearrangement joins TRBV11-3 to TRBJ2-2, with TRBD1 matching over 9 bases. The germline V gene has CDR1 SGHNT and CDR2 YENEEA. V gave up 5 bases and J gave up 4 bases; unmatched junction bases: 14. The CDR3 contains 18 residues. The CDR3 bases are TGTGCCAGCAGCACCCCACCCGGGACAGGGAGAGGCACCGGGGAGCTGTTTTTT. This encodes CASSTPPGTGRGTGELFF. The full variable domain, with the rest looked up from reference TRBV11-3 and TRBJ2-2, is EAGVVQSPRYKIIEKKQPVAFWCNPISGHNTLYWYLQNLGQGPELLIRYENEEAVDDSQLPKDRFSAERLKGVDSTLKIQPAELGDSAVYLCASSTPPGTGRGTGELFFGEGSRLTVL.

The J gene is TRBJ2-3, the V gene TRBV2, with no clear D. V lost 6 bases to trimming and J lost 5 bases, with 6 bases between them. Germline CDR1 and CDR2: SNHLY and FYNNEI. There are 11 residues in the CDR3. CDR3 region: CASSSRDTQYF. DNA of the CDR3: TGTGCCAGCAGCTCGCGAGATACGCAGTATTTT.

V usage is TRBV7-2 and J usage is TRBJ1-4, with a possible D match to TRBD1 (6 bases). This CDR3 has 15 amino acids. Germline V gene data show CDR1 as SGHTA and CDR2 as FQGNSA. The ends were cut back, 8 bases at V and 0 bases at J, with 13 bases in the middle. The CDR3 nucleotides read TGTGCCAGCGGAAAGAACAGGGCAACTAATGAAAAACTGTTTTTT. Residues: CASGKNRATNEKLFF.

The chain employs TRBV4-2 and TRBJ1-2; D is perhaps TRBD1 (5 bases). The germline V gene has CDR1 LGHNA and CDR2 YNFKEQ. Trimming took 0 bases from V and 4 from J, leaving 9 bases between them. The length of the CDR3 is 14 residues. The DNA for the CDR3 is TGTGCCAGCAGCCAAGAGGAGGGGAGCTATGGCTACACCTTC. This codes for CASSQEEGSYGYTF.

This clone has only a few counts. The chain's CDR3 is CASSFLSASGRADTQYF. In DNA form, the CDR3 reads TGTGCCAGCAGCTTTCTCTCGGCTAGCGGGAGGGCAGATACGCAGTATTTT. This chain uses TRBV7-2 with TRBJ2-3; the match to TRBD2 covers 12 bases. There are 17 residues in the CDR3. Germline CDR1 is SGHTA and CDR2 is FQGNSA. J was trimmed by 4 bases and V by 3 bases; bases with no gene match: 8.

The chain couples TRBV2 to TRBJ2-7; 7 positions agree with TRBD2. This CDR3 is built from 20 residues. Per the germline V gene, CDR1 is SNHLY and CDR2 is FYNNEI. The V gene end was trimmed by 4 bases and the J gene end by 1 base; junction bases not matched to a gene: 22. This chain's CDR3 is CASSGLGLNRFTRGSYEQYF. The CDR3 nucleotides are TGTGCCAGCAGTGGATTAGGACTGAACAGATTCACGCGGGGGTCCTACGAGCAGTACTTC.

The chain is built from TRBV10-1 and TRBJ2-7, with unresolved D. Looked up from germline, CDR1 is WNHNN and CDR2 is SYGVQD (reference sequence). This CDR3 contains 13 residues. Trimming cost V 0 bases and J 3 bases, with 6 bases left between them. This CDR3 reads CASSESPGYEQYF. In nucleotides, the CDR3 is TGCGCCAGCAGTGAGTCGCCGGGCTACGAGCAGTACTTC.

CDR3 bases: TGTGCCAGTAGTTTTGGTGGGGGGAATGGGAATGAGCAGTTCTTC. Protein: CASSFGGGNGNEQFF. This rearrangement joins TRBV19 to TRBJ2-1, with a weak D call TRBD2 (6 bases). This CDR3 has 15 amino acids. The germline V and J ends were trimmed by 5 bases and 7 bases, with 18 bases remaining between them. Germline values: CDR1 LNHDA, CDR2 SQIVND (reference sequence).

This clone was recorded a few times. The rearrangement uses TRBV10-3 and TRBJ2-5; weak D call: TRBD1 (5 bases). V shed 0 bases and J shed 4 bases, with 18 bases lying between them. The germline CDR1 and CDR2 sequences are ENHRY and SYGVKD. The CDR3 is made up of 17 amino acids. CDR3: CAISESRGAGLRETQYF. As DNA, the CDR3 is TGTGCCATCAGTGAGTCCAGAGGAGCAGGGTTACGAGAGACCCAGTACTTC.

This clone has just one count. V usage is TRBV6-2 or TRBV6-3 and J usage is TRBJ2-6; 11 positions agree with TRBD2. The CDR3 runs 18 residues. Germline CDR1 reads MNHEY; CDR2 reads SVGEGT. The V segment lost 5 bases and the J segment 0 bases; nucleotides outside the gene matches: 6. DNA of the CDR3: TGTGCCAGCAGTGCTACTAGCGGGAGAGACTCTGGGGCCAACGTCCTGACTTTC. Translated, it gives CASSATSGRDSGANVLTF.

The rearrangement links TRBV12-3 or TRBV12-4 to TRBJ1-6; D gene unclear. The CDR3 covers 12 residues. Trimming pared 6 bases from V and 14 bases from J, leaving 14 bases between. CDR3 DNA: TGTGCCAGCAGGATGGCGGCGGGGTCCCTCCACTTT. Residues: CASRMAAGSLHF.

V is TRBV4-3 and J is TRBJ2-5; 12 bases are shared with TRBD2. V was pared by 0 bases and J by 5 bases, with 10 bases of the junction left unmatched. CDR1 is LGHNA, CDR2 YSLEER, per germline. The CDR3 runs to 18 residues. The CDR3 coding sequence is TGCGCCAGCAGCCAAGATCTAAGCCTAGCGGGGGGGAAGGAGACCCAGTACTTC. Amino acids: CASSQDLSLAGGKETQYF.

The genes are TRBV7-8 and TRBJ2-3; 11 bases map to TRBD2. Germline trimming cut 0 bases from V and 5 bases from J; bases unmatched to any gene: 7. The germline CDR1 and CDR2 sequences are SGHVS and FQNEAQ. The CDR3 totals 17 residues. CDR3 sequence: CASSLAGLAGGGDTQYF. The CDR3 DNA follows: TGTGCCAGCAGCTTAGCGGGGCTAGCGGGAGGTGGAGATACGCAGTATTTT.